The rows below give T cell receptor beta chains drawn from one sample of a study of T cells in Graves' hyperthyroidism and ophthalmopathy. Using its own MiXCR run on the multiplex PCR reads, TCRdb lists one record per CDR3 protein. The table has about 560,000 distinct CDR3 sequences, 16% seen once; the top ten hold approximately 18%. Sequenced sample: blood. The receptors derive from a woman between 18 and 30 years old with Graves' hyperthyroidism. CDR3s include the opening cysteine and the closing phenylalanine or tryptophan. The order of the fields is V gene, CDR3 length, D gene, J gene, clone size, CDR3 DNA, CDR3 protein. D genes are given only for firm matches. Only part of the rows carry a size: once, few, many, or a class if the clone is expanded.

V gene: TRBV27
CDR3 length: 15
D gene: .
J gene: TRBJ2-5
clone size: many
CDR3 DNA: TGTGCCAGCAGCCCTCAGACTACCCTCCAAGAGACCCAGTACTTC
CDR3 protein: CASSPQTTLQETQYF

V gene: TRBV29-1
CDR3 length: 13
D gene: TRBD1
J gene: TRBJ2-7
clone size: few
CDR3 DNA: TGCAGCGTGAGTACGGGACAGTCCTACGAGCAGTACTTC
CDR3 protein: CSVSTGQSYEQYF

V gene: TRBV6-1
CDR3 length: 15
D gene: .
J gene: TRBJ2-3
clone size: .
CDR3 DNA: TGTGCCAGCAGTAGAATTCTCGGCCCCACAGATACGCAGTATTTT
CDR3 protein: CASSRILGPTDTQYF

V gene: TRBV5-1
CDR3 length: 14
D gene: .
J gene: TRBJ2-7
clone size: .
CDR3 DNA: TGCGCCAGCAGCTTGGCTCTAGCGACGTACGAGCAGTACTTC
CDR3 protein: CASSLALATYEQYF

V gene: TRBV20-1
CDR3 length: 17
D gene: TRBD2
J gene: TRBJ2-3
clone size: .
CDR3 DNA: TGCAGTGCTAGACCCTACCTAGCGGGGGGAACCACAGATACGCAGTATTTT
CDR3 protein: CSARPYLAGGTTDTQYF

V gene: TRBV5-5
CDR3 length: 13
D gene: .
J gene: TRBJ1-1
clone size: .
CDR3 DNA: TGTGCCAGCAGCTCGGACATTGACACTGAAGCTTTCTTT
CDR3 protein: CASSSDIDTEAFF

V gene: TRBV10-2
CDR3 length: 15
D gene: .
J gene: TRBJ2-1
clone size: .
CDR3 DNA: TGCGCCAGCAGTGAGTGGGCGGGCTCCTACAATGAGCAGTTCTTC
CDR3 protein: CASSEWAGSYNEQFF

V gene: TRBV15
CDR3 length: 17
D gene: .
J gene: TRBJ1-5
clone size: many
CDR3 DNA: TGTGCCACCAGAGGCGTGTCAGGGTCTACGAGCAATCAGCCCCAGCATTTT
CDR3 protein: CATRGVSGSTSNQPQHF

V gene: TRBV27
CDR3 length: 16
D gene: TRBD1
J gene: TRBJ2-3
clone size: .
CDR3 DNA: TGTGCCAGCAGTTTCGCAGGGACAGCAGGCACAGATACGCAGTATTTT
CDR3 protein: CASSFAGTAGTDTQYF

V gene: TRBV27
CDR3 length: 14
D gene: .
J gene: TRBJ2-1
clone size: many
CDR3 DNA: TGTGCCAGCAGACTTGGGCCGGGATACAATGAGCAGTTCTTC
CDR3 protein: CASRLGPGYNEQFF

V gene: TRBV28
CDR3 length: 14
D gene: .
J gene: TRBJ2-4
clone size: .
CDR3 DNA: TGTGCCAGCAGTTCCGGGGCCCACAAAAACATTCAGTACTTC
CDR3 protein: CASSSGAHKNIQYF

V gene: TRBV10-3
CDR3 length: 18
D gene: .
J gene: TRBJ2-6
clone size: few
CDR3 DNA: TGTGCCATCAGTGACTCGAGGGGAAGGGGCTCTGGGGCCAACGTCCTGACTTTC
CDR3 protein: CAISDSRGRGSGANVLTF

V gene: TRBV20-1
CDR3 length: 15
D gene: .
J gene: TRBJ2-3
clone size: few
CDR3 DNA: TGCAGTGGAAAGGGGACTTCCGCCAGCACAGATACGCAGTATTTT
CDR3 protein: CSGKGTSASTDTQYF

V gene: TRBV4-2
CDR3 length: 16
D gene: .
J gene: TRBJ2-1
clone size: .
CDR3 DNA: TGTGCCAGCAGCCAAGACCCCCCGAGGGTGATCAATGAGCAGTTCTTC
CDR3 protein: CASSQDPPRVINEQFF

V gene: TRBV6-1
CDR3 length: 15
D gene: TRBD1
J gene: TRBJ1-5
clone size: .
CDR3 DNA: TGTGCCAGCAGTCCCCGACAGGGGTCAGATCAGCCCCAGCATTTT
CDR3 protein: CASSPRQGSDQPQHF

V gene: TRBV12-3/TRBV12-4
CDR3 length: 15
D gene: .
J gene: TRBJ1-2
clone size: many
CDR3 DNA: TGTGCCAGCAGTTTTAACAGGCGAGCTAACTATGGCTACACCTTC
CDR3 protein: CASSFNRRANYGYTF

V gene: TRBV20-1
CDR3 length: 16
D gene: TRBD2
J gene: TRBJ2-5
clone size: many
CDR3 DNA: TGCAGTGCTAAGTCAATCGGGGGAGGGCAAGGGGAGACCCAGTACTTC
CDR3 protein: CSAKSIGGGQGETQYF

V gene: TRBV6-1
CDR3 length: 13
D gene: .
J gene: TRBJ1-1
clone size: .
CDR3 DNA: TGTGCCAGCAGTGGAGGGGGGCACACTGAAGCTTTCTTT
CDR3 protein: CASSGGGHTEAFF

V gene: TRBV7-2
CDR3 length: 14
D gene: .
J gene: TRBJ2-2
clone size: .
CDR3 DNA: TGTGCCAGCAGCTCTACGGACGGCACCGGGGAGCTGTTTTTT
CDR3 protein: CASSSTDGTGELFF

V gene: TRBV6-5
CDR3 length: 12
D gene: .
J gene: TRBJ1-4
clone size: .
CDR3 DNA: TGTGCCAGCAGTTACGAGCGTGAAAAACTGTTTTTT
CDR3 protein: CASSYEREKLFF

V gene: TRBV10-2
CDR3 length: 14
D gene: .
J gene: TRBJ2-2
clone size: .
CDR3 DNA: TGCGCCAGCAGTGTTACGGGGGACACCGGGGAGCTGTTTTTT
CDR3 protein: CASSVTGDTGELFF

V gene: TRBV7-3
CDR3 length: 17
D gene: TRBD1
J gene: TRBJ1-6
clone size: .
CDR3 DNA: TGTGCCAGCAGCTCACCGAGAGGGGACAGATATAATTCACCCCTCCACTTT
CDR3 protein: CASSSPRGDRYNSPLHF

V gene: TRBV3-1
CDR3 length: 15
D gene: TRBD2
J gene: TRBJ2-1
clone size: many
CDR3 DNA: TGTGCCAGCAGCCTCACTAGCGGGGACTTGGGAGAGCAGTTCTTC
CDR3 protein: CASSLTSGDLGEQFF

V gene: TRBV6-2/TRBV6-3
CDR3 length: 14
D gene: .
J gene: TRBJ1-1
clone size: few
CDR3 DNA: TGTGCCGCGGCGGAACGCGTGGTGGGCACTGAAGCTTTCTTT
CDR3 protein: CAAAERVVGTEAFF

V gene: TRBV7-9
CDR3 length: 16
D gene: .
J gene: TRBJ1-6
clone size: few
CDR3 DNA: TGTGCCAGCAGCCCAGAGGAGAGCTCCTATAATTCACCCCTCCACTTT
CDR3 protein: CASSPEESSYNSPLHF

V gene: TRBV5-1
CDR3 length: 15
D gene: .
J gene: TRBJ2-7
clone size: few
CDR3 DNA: TGCGCCAGCAGCGTGGCAGCTGTGAGCTCCTACGAGCAGTACTTC
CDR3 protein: CASSVAAVSSYEQYF

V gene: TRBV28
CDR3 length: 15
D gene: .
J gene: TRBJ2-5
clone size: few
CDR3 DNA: TGTGCCAGCGGTTTAGCGGGACAGATGCAAGAGACCCAGTACTTC
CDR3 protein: CASGLAGQMQETQYF

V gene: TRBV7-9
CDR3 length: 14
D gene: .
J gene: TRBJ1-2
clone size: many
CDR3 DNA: TGTGCCAGCAGGATAGCGGCAGGAGACTATGGCTACACCTTC
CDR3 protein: CASRIAAGDYGYTF

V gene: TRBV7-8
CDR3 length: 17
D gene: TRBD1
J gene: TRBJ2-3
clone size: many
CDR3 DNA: TGTGCCAGCAGCTTAGCGCGGCAGGGGGTTTGGACAGATACGCAGTATTTT
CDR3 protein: CASSLARQGVWTDTQYF

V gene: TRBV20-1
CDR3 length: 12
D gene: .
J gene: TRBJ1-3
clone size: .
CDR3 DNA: TGCAGTGCTAGGTTCCAGGGAAACACCATATATTTT
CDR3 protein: CSARFQGNTIYF

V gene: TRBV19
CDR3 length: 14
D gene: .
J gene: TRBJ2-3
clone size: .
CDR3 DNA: TGTGCCAGTAGTATCACAGTGGGCACAGATACGCAGTATTTT
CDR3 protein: CASSITVGTDTQYF

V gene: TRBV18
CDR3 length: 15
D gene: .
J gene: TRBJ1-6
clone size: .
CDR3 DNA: TGTGCCAGCTCACCCTCAGTCGTCTATAATTCACCCCTCCACTTT
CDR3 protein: CASSPSVVYNSPLHF

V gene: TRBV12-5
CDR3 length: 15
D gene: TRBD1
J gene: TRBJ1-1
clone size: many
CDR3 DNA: TGTGCTAGTGGCCGGGACAGGGTAATGGGCACTGAAGCTTTCTTT
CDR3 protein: CASGRDRVMGTEAFF

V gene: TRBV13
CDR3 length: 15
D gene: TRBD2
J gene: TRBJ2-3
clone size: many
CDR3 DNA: TGTGCCAGCAGCCCCGGGGGGGCTAGCACAGATACGCAGTATTTT
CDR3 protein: CASSPGGASTDTQYF

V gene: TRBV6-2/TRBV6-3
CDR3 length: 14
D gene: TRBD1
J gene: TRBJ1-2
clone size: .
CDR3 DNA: TGTGCCAGCAGTTACCGAGCAGGGGGCTATGGCTACACCTTC
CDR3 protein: CASSYRAGGYGYTF

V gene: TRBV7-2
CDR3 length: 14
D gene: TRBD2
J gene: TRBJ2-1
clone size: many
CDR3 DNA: TGTGCCAGCAGCTTGGGACTAGACTACAATGAGCAGTTCTTC
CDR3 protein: CASSLGLDYNEQFF

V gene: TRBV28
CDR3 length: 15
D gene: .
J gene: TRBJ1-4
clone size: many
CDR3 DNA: TGTGCCAGCAACCCCAGCCAGGTCATGGAGAAGGAACTGTTTTTT
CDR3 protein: CASNPSQVMEKELFF

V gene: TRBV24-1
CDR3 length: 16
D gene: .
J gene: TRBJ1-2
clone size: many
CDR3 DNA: TGTGCCACCAGTGACCCGGGACAACAGACCTACTATGGCTACACCTTC
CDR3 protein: CATSDPGQQTYYGYTF

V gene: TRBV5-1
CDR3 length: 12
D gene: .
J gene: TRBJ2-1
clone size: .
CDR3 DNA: TGCGCCAGCACCCGGAACTACAATGAGCAGTTCTTC
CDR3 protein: CASTRNYNEQFF

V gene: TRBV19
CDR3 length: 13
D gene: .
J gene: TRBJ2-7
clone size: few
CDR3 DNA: TGTGCCAGTAGCCTAGGGACTCAGGGCGAGCAGTACTTC
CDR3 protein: CASSLGTQGEQYF

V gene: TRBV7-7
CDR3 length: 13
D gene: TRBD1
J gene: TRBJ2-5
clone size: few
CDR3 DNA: TGTGCCAGCAGCCTGACAGGGGTGGAGACCCAGTACTTC
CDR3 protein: CASSLTGVETQYF

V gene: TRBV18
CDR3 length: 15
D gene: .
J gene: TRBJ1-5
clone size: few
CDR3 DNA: TGTGCCAGCTCACCTTCCGGGGATGGCAATCAGCCCCAGCATTTT
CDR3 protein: CASSPSGDGNQPQHF

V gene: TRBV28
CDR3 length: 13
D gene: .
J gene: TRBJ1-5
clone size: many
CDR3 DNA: TGTGCCAGCAACGTAAATAGCAATCAGCCCCAGCATTTT
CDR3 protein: CASNVNSNQPQHF

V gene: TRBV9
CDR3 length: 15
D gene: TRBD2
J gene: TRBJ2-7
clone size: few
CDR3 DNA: TGTGCCAGCAGCGTAGCTGCGGGGGGCTCCTACGAGCAGTACTTC
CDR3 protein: CASSVAAGGSYEQYF

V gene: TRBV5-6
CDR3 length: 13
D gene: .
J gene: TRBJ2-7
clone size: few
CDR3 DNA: TGTGCCAGCAGCCTAGGTCCCGCGGACGAGCAGTACTTC
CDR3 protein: CASSLGPADEQYF

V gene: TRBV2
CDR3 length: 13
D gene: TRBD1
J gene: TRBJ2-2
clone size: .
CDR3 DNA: TGTGCCTGCGACAGGGGCTATGGCGGGGAGCTGTTTTTT
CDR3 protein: CACDRGYGGELFF

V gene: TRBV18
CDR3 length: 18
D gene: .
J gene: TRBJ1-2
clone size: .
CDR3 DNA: TGTGCCAGCTCACCCAGGCAAGCTACGGGACAATTGAACTATGGCTACACCTTC
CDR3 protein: CASSPRQATGQLNYGYTF

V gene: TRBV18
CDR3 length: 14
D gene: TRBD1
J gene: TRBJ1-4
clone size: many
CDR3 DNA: TGTGCCAGCTCTCGTGGACAGGGGGATGAAAAACTGTTTTTT
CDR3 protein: CASSRGQGDEKLFF

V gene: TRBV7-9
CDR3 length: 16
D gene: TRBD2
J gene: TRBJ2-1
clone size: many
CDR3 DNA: TGTGCCAGCAGCCACATGCGGGGGGGCCTCTACAATGAGCAGTTCTTC
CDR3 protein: CASSHMRGGLYNEQFF

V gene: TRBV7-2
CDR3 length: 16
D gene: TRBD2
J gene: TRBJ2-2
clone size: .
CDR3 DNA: TGTGCCAGCAGCTTACTAGCGGGAGGGAGGGCCGGGGAGCTGTTTTTT
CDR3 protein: CASSLLAGGRAGELFF

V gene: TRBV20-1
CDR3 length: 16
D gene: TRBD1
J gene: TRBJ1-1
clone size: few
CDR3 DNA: TGCAGTGCTAGGAACCCGGCAGGGGGCGCGGGCACTGAAGCTTTCTTT
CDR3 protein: CSARNPAGGAGTEAFF

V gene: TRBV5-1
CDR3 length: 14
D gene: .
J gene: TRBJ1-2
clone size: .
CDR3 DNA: TGCGCCAGCAGCTTGGATTGGACCTCCGATGGCTACACCTTC
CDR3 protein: CASSLDWTSDGYTF